This T cell receptor (beta chain) originates from a study of blood T cell repertoires in COVID-19. At the level of the study: The analysed material was cDNA or gDNA that came from T cells, B-cell-depleted T cells, or PBMCs.

Original analysis: The authors estimated nucleated cell counts from reference gene primer amplification. Data came from immunoSEQ multiplex PCR; TCRdb stores just in-frame clones and leaves some out. V and J calls and clone size are as listed in that table; D and trimming were resolved from the DNA. Of approximately 210,000 clones in the sample, approximately 85% were seen once. This receptor was taken from a woman aged 45-65 years with active or convalescent COVID-19. Sequencing was done on a sample of peripheral blood.

CDR3 residues: CSMNFGQLDNEQFF. CDR3 coding DNA: TGCAGCATGAACTTCGGACAGTTAGACAATGAGCAGTTCTTC. This sequence joins TRBV29-1 and TRBJ2-1, with D maybe TRBD1 (6 bases). The V end was cut by 8 bases, the J end by 5 bases, with 19 bases between. The germline V gene has CDR1 SQVTM and CDR2 ANQGSEA. CDR3 length: 14 residues.